A single sample gave rise to the 20 T cell receptor beta chains below, sequenced in a study of vaccination effects on CD4 cells after COVID-19. In the ViraFEST assay, antigen-specific CD4+ clonotypes were identified by expansion after peptide-pool stimulation. Following 10 days of culture, CD4+ T cells were isolated. Vaccine recipients had no previous SARS-CoV-2 infection; their nucleocapsid antibodies were negative. No antigen has been assigned to these receptors. Sequencing used immunoSEQ multiplex PCR; TCRdb keeps in-frame clones, though not all of them. The data hold about 55,000 clones, with more than 60% observed a single time. The source was CD4+ T cells from PBMCs cultured with SARS-CoV-2 spike peptides, collected before COVID-19 vaccination. The receptors come from a human donor who received a COVID-19 vaccine.

The V call is TRBV18, the J call TRBJ1-2; the D gene is possibly TRBD1 (5 bases). V was trimmed by 3 bases and J by 7 bases, leaving 12 bases between them. The germline V gene encodes CDR1 KGHSH and CDR2 LQKENI. The CDR3 loop spans 13 amino acids. CDR3 sequence reads: CASSPGPLAGYTF. DNA for the CDR3: TGTGCCAGCTCACCGGGACCGTTGGCTGGCTACACCTTC.

The rearrangement uses TRBV30 and TRBJ2-2; 7 bases align to TRBD2. CDR1 is GTSNPN, CDR2 SVGIG, per germline (reference sequence). The CDR3 loop spans 12 amino acids. With V trimmed by 3 bases and J by 5 bases, 0 bases remained unmatched. The CDR3 spells CAWSGRTGELFF. The CDR3 nucleotides are TGTGCCTGGAGCGGGAGGACCGGGGAGCTGTTTTTT.

The chain joins TRBV6-5 to TRBJ1-6, with TRBD1 identical over 8 bases. The CDR3 is 13 amino acids. Trimming at V came to 8 bases and at J to 5 bases, leaving 2 bases not matched to a gene. From germline, CDR1 is MNHEY and CDR2 SVGAGI. The CDR3 loop is CASQDRDNSPLHF. In DNA form, the CDR3 reads TGTGCCAGCCAGGACAGGGATAATTCACCCCTCCACTTT.

The CDR3 spells CASSRWGSYNSPLHF. CDR3 bases: TGTGCCAGCAGCCGGTGGGGCTCCTATAATTCACCCCTCCACTTT. V usage is TRBV14 and J usage is TRBJ1-6; the D is unclear. V lost 4 bases and J 0 bases, leaving 7 bases between the germline ends. CDR1 is SGHDN and CDR2 is FVKESK in the germline V gene. The CDR3 consists of 15 residues.

A few counts support this clone. The genes are TRBV7-9 and TRBJ2-7, with 8 bases that match TRBD2. Germline assignment: CDR1 SEHNR and CDR2 FQNEAQ (reference sequence). The CDR3 consists of 14 residues. With 6 bases clipped from V and 3 bases from J, the junction kept 7 bases outside the gene matches. The CDR3 bases are TGTGCCAGCAGGAGAGCGGGGGCCAACTACGAGCAGTACTTC. This translates into CASRRAGANYEQYF.

The J gene is TRBJ2-1, the V gene TRBV2, with 8 bases that match TRBD1. The CDR3 spans 15 residues. The V gene end was trimmed by 8 bases and the J gene end by 1 base; junction bases not matched to a gene: 7. Germline V gene lookup returns CDR1 SNHLY and CDR2 FYNNEI. The CDR3 reads CASGTGQVSYNEQFF. The CDR3 DNA is TGTGCCAGCGGGACGGGACAGGTTTCCTACAATGAGCAGTTCTTC.

The rearrangement joins TRBV5-1 to TRBJ2-5, with 7 bases matching TRBD1. V shed 4 bases and J 2 bases; nucleotides not matched to a gene: 2. The CDR3 runs to 13 residues. CDR1 is SGHRS, CDR2 YFSETQ, per germline. The CDR3 reads CASSPGQQETQYF. CDR3 bases: TGCGCCAGCAGCCCGGGACAGCAAGAGACCCAGTACTTC.

The V call is TRBV27, the J call TRBJ2-7; D gene ambiguous. V lost 5 bases and J lost 3, with 14 bases in between. There are 14 residues in the CDR3. CDR1 and CDR2 (germline): MNHEY, SMNVEV (reference sequence). The CDR3, as DNA: TGTGCCAGCAGTACCCCGGACGGAAGCTACGAGCAGTACTTC. This encodes CASSTPDGSYEQYF.

The sample holds a few counts of this clone. The J gene is TRBJ2-7, the V gene TRBV7-9; D unresolved. CDR1 SEHNR and CDR2 FQNEAQ come from the germline V gene (reference sequence). Between the trimmed V and J ends, which lost 1 base and 6 bases, there was a span of 7 bases. This CDR3 contains 12 residues. CDR3 region: CASSLGNPEQYF. CDR3 DNA: TGTGCCAGCAGCTTAGGGAATCCCGAGCAGTACTTC.

The chain recombines TRBV24-1 with TRBJ2-1, with 9 bases aligning to TRBD1. The CDR3 has 13 amino acids. V gave up 2 bases and J gave up 12 bases; unmatched junction bases: 4. Germline V gives CDR1 KGHDR, CDR2 SFDVKD. CDR3 DNA: TGTGCCACCAGTGATTGGGACAGGGATAGGCAGTTCTTC. Its protein is CATSDWDRDRQFF.

This clone appeared once. CDR3 in amino acids: CASGRGRQLYNEQFF. CDR3 sequence (DNA): TGTGCCAGCGGCCGAGGGCGGCAATTATACAATGAGCAGTTCTTC. The chain employs TRBV7-9 and TRBJ2-1; possibly TRBD2 for D (5 bases). Germline assignment: CDR1 SEHNR and CDR2 FQNEAQ (reference sequence). Trimming removed 8 bases at V and 4 bases at J, with 18 bases between. The CDR3 totals 15 residues. Full variable domain (remainder filled in from reference TRBV7-9 and TRBJ2-1): DTGVSQNPRHKITKRGQNVTFRCDPISEHNRLYWYRQTLGQGPEFLTYFQNEAQLEKSRLLSDRFSAERPKGSFSTLEIQRTEQGDSAMYLCASGRGRQLYNEQFFGPGTRLTVL.

Only a few counts were recorded for this clone. CDR3 residues: CSARYSSNFGTDYYLSANTGELFF. CDR3 nucleotide sequence: TGCAGCGCGCGGTATTCCTCTAACTTCGGGACAGACTACTACCTCTCCGCGAACACCGGGGAGCTGTTTTTT. The chain uses TRBV29-1 and TRBJ2-2, with 7 bases lining up with TRBD1. This CDR3 has 24 amino acids. CDR1 is SQVTM, CDR2 ANQGSEA, per germline. The ends lost 7 bases at V and 0 bases at J; junction bases unmatched: 35.

The chain employs TRBV7-8 and TRBJ1-5, with no clear D. CDR3 length: 13 amino acids. V was pared by 1 base and J by 2 bases, with 3 bases between. Germline-derived CDR1 and CDR2 are SGHVS and FQNEAQ. The CDR3 nucleotides read TGTGCCAGCAGCTTAGGCCGCAATCAGCCCCAGCATTTT. Protein sequence: CASSLGRNQPQHF.

J is TRBJ2-7 and V is TRBV11-2; either TRBD1 or TRBD2 may fit D (5 bases each). The CDR3 is 17 amino acids. The germline gives CDR1 SGHAT, CDR2 FQNNGV. V dropped 0 bases and J dropped 5 bases, with 20 bases sitting between them. CDR3 amino acids: CASSLDRIAGTINEQYF. The CDR3 DNA is TGTGCCAGCAGCTTAGATCGAATAGCAGGGACGATCAACGAGCAGTACTTC.

The rearrangement links TRBV18 to TRBJ2-7; TRBD1 matches 7 bases. Per the germline V gene, CDR1 is KGHSH and CDR2 is LQKENI. The CDR3 consists of 14 residues. V lost 8 bases and J lost 3; bases outside the gene matches: 10. CDR3 region: CASRRTGTYYEQYF. The CDR3 bases are TGTGCCAGCCGACGGACAGGAACTTACTACGAGCAGTACTTC.

This clone appeared a few times. The chain is built from TRBV5-4 and TRBJ2-7; TRBD2 is a possible D gene (6 bases). Trimming stripped 4 bases from V and 4 bases from J, with 12 bases between. Germline V lookup: CDR1 SGHNT, CDR2 YYREEE (reference sequence). The CDR3 is made up of 13 amino acids. CDR3 loop: CASSHPGEYEQYF. CDR3 bases: TGTGCCAGCAGCCATCCGGGGGAGTACGAGCAGTACTTC.

V and J are TRBV6-6 and TRBJ2-7; the match to TRBD1 covers 10 bases. The V and J ends lost 6 bases and 3 bases, in that order; junction bases with no gene match: 2. This CDR3 comprises 13 residues. Germline V gene sequence: CDR1 MNHNY, CDR2 SVGAGI (reference sequence). The CDR3 here is CASRGTGDYEQYF. CDR3 DNA: TGTGCCAGCAGGGGGACAGGGGACTACGAGCAGTACTTC.

V gene TRBV5-5 combines with J gene TRBJ2-3; D is ambiguous. Germline V CDR1 and CDR2: SGHKS, YYEKEE (reference sequence). V was cut by 2 bases and J by 1 base, with 11 bases left in between. The CDR3 loop spans 15 amino acids. The CDR3 DNA follows: TGTGCCAGCAGCTTCCTCAGCCCCCGCACAGATACGCAGTATTTT. As protein: CASSFLSPRTDTQYF.

This chain links TRBV9 with TRBJ2-7; 7 bases are shared with TRBD1. The CDR3 loop spans 16 amino acids. Germline CDR1 reads SGDLS; CDR2 reads YYNGEE. V lost 0 bases and J lost 1; bases outside the gene matches: 7. The CDR3 bases are TGTGCCAGCAGCGTAGTGGGTAGGGGGCCTTCCTACGAGCAGTACTTC. It yields the protein CASSVVGRGPSYEQYF.

The V gene is TRBV6-5, the J gene TRBJ2-7, with D perhaps given as TRBD1 or TRBD2 (6 bases each). This CDR3 is 11 amino acids long. The V gene's germline CDR1 is MNHEY and CDR2 SVGAGI. V lost 9 bases, J lost 4 bases, and 10 bases lay in between. CDR3: CASKGGYEQYF. For the CDR3, the DNA is TGTGCCAGTAAAGGGGGGTACGAGCAGTACTTC.